Each of the 15 T cell receptor beta chains below was sequenced from the same sample in a study of preoperative IRX-2 immunotherapy in early breast cancer. TCRdb keeps only in-frame clones here, not all; method: immunoSEQ multiplex PCR. This sample has about 37,000 clones; 82% occur once, and the top ten carry over 1.3%. Treatment here: preoperative locoregional IRX-2 cytokine immunotherapy. Specimen: lymph node tissue, collected after IRX-2 immunotherapy. These receptors were collected from a human donor with breast cancer.

This clone was found a few times. This sequence joins TRBV6-8 and TRBJ1-4; D uncertain. The length of the CDR3 is 16 residues. Germline V gives CDR1 MNHGY, CDR2 SAAAGT. Trimming took 4 bases from V and 2 from J, leaving 14 bases between them. The CDR3 region has the DNA TGTGCCAGCAGTTGGGCCCCTCGGTGGACTAATGAAAAACTGTTTTTT. It yields the protein CASSWAPRWTNEKLFF.

This sequence joins TRBV6-8 and TRBJ2-7; no clear D gene. The CDR3 consists of 14 residues. Germline lookup yields CDR1 MNHGY and CDR2 SAAAGT. V lost 7 bases to trimming and J lost 0 bases, with 13 bases between them. This CDR3 reads CASKWQRFSYEQYF. CDR3 nucleotide sequence: TGTGCCAGCAAGTGGCAGCGCTTCTCCTACGAGCAGTACTTC.

The V and J genes are TRBV1 and TRBJ1-1; TRBD1 reflects the table's D call only, with no check against the DNA. TRBV1 is tagged as a pseudogene. CDR3 size: 14 residues. The DNA for the CDR3 is TGCGCCAGCAGGCGGTCAGGGGTGAACACTGAAGCTTTCTTT. Amino acids: CASRRSGVNTEAFF.

The J gene is TRBJ1-2, the V gene TRBV5-1; 8 bases match TRBD1. Germline loops: CDR1 SGHRS, CDR2 YFSETQ. The CDR3 totals 16 residues. V lost 3 bases, J lost 4 bases, and 11 bases stayed unmatched. The CDR3 spells CASSWDGQGVGYGYTF. DNA of the CDR3: TGCGCCAGCAGCTGGGATGGACAGGGAGTCGGCTATGGCTACACCTTC.

The rearrangement uses TRBV30 and TRBJ1-6; D gene unclear. The CDR3 runs 13 residues. Germline CDR1 is GTSNPN and CDR2 is SVGIG (reference sequence). The germline V and J ends were trimmed by 1 base and 10 bases, with 11 bases remaining between them. The CDR3 reads CAWSGPKGSPLHF. CDR3 coding DNA: TGTGCCTGGAGTGGTCCCAAGGGCTCACCCCTCCACTTT.

J is TRBJ2-2 and V is TRBV6-8; TRBD1 matches at 10 bases. The CDR3 is 15 amino acids. V shed 6 bases, J shed 6 bases, and the junction held 7 bases outside the gene matches. Per the germline V gene, CDR1 is MNHGY and CDR2 is SAAAGT. CDR3: CASRATGGAPGELFF. In nucleotides, the CDR3 is TGTGCCAGCAGGGCGACAGGGGGCGCCCCCGGGGAGCTGTTTTTT.

This chain joins TRBV10-3 and TRBJ1-1; D possibly corresponds to TRBD1 (6 bases). From germline, CDR1 is ENHRY and CDR2 SYGVKD. Trimming stripped 0 bases from V and 0 bases from J, with 8 bases between. This CDR3 has 15 residues. The CDR3 sequence is CAISESTGMNTEAFF. The CDR3 DNA follows: TGTGCCATCAGTGAGTCAACAGGGATGAACACTGAAGCTTTCTTT.

Points on this clone: Germline and junction disagree at one end, which may indicate a read error. The chain combines TRBV6-8 with TRBJ1-4, with D possibly matching TRBD1 (6 bases). CDR3 size: 12 residues. Germline V gene sequence: CDR1 MNHGY, CDR2 SAAAGT. This chain's CDR3 is CASSYPNRESIF. The CDR3 DNA sequence: TGTGCCAGCAGTTACCCCAACAGGGAGTCGATTTTT.

The chain combines TRBV7-1 with TRBJ2-6; D is perhaps TRBD1 (5 bases). TRBV7-1 is placed among ORFs of uncertain function. Trimming stripped 4 bases from V and 1 base from J, with 8 bases between. CDR3 length: 15 amino acids. CDR3: CASSFRDSGANVLTF. In nucleotides, the CDR3 is TGTGCCAGCAGCTTCAGGGATTCTGGGGCCAACGTCCTGACTTTC.

This clone occurred a few times. V usage is TRBV11-3 and J usage is TRBJ1-3; D is uncertain. This CDR3 spans 14 amino acids. CDR1 SGHNT and CDR2 YENEEA come from the germline V gene. Trimming cost V 3 bases and J 1 base, with 7 bases left between them. The CDR3: CASSLQGSGNTIYF. CDR3 DNA sequence: TGTGCCAGCAGCTTGCAAGGGTCTGGAAACACCATATATTTT.

The V gene is TRBV29-1, the J gene TRBJ1-2, with no clear D. This CDR3 is built from 15 residues. V lost 4 bases and J lost 4, with 19 bases in between. Germline CDR1 reads SQVTM; CDR2 reads ANQGSEA. CDR3 coding DNA: TGCAGCGTTGGCGGCACAGAATGGAAGATCTATGGCTACACCTTC. This sequence encodes CSVGGTEWKIYGYTF.

The chain has TRBV5-1 and TRBJ2-3; 9 bases align to TRBD2. The CDR3 is 16 amino acids. CDR1 and CDR2 (germline): SGHRS, YFSETQ. J lost 5 bases, V lost 1 base, and 8 bases had no gene match. The CDR3 DNA sequence: TGCGCCAGCAGCTTGTTGGCTAGCGGGGTCGGAGATACGCAGTATTTT. Translation: CASSLLASGVGDTQYF.

The gene calls are TRBV7-1 and TRBJ2-5; D may be TRBD2 (6 bases). TRBV7-1 is classed as an ORF, of uncertain function. Trimming cost V 7 bases and J 3 bases, with 12 bases left between them. There are 13 residues in the CDR3. The DNA of the CDR3 is TGTGCCAGCACAATCGGCGGGGAAGAGACCCAGTACTTC. Its translation: CASTIGGEETQYF.

The chain couples TRBV11-3 to TRBJ2-7; 11 bases fit TRBD1. The CDR3 is 15 residues long. Losses at the gene ends were 8 bases for V and 6 bases for J; bases not matched to a gene: 12. Germline CDR1 SGHNT, CDR2 YENEEA. CDR3 sequence: CASSLTGQGAREQYF. DNA for the CDR3: TGTGCCAGCTCATTGACCGGACAGGGGGCACGCGAGCAGTACTTC.

J is TRBJ2-1 and V is TRBV10-3; a possible D gene is TRBD1 (6 bases). The germline CDR1 and CDR2 sequences are ENHRY and SYGVKD. Trimming stripped 2 bases from V and 0 bases from J, with 8 bases between. The CDR3 contains 15 residues. Here the CDR3 DNA reads TGTGCCATCAGTGAGGTAGGGGGCTCCTACAATGAGCAGTTCTTC. Its translation is CAISEVGGSYNEQFF.